This T cell receptor beta chain emerged from a study of beta chain features in type 1 diabetes. Overall study results and limits: People with Type 1 diabetes carried modestly yet significantly shorter TCRB CDR3s in all four CD4+ subsets. Sequencing used cDNA, and cells with high TCR expression could therefore be over-represented. A potential influence of HLA type upon TCRB rearrangement remained unresolved herein.

Expressed TCRB transcripts got sequenced, as all isolated RNA was reverse transcribed. This table comes from immunoSEQ multiplex PCR, and its TCRdb copy is limited to in-frame clones, with some not included. Of 200,000 to 250,000 clones in the sample, around 65% were seen once. Trimming removed 0 bases at V and 5 bases at J, with 8 bases between. This CDR3 has 14 amino acids. Germline CDR1 SGDLS, CDR2 YYNGEE. In the case of this clone: Its target is not known.

Sorting that relied on CD45RO/CCR7/CD25/CD127/CD95/CD27 yielded CD4+ naive, central memory, regulatory and stem cell-like memory cells. The chain joins TRBV9 to TRBJ2-2; possibly TRBD1 for D (5 bases). The sample taken for sequencing was naive CD4+ T cells from blood. The source of this sequence is a man aged 25-40 years in good health. The CDR3 sequence: CASSVAQGTGELFF. The CDR3 DNA reads TGTGCCAGCAGCGTAGCCCAGGGAACCGGGGAGCTGTTTTTT.